This TCR beta chain was recovered during a study of Tregs in tolerant kidney transplant recipients. Whole-study findings and limits: Donor-specific Treg expansion exceeded global Treg expansion in tolerant patients, suggesting antigen drive.

This clone appeared once. Its antigen remains unidentified. The CDR3 is made up of 17 amino acids. V was shortened by 2 bases and J by 4 bases, with 21 bases between the two germline ends. Germline V gene sequence: CDR1 SGHNT, CDR2 YYREEE (reference sequence). Generated by immunoSEQ multiplex PCR, the TCRdb table keeps only in-frame clones and is missing some. The table lists 55,000 to 70,000 clones, approximately 85% of them singletons. This chain uses TRBV5-4 with TRBJ1-2, with D possibly TRBD1 on 6 matching bases. Sequenced here: Tregs from blood, sampled before the transplant. This receptor was taken from a human donor who received a combined kidney and bone marrow transplant. In DNA, the CDR3 is TGTGCCAGCAGCTTAGAAGGTAACAGGGTCGACGGCTATGGCTACACCTTC. It encodes CASSLEGNRVDGYGYTF.